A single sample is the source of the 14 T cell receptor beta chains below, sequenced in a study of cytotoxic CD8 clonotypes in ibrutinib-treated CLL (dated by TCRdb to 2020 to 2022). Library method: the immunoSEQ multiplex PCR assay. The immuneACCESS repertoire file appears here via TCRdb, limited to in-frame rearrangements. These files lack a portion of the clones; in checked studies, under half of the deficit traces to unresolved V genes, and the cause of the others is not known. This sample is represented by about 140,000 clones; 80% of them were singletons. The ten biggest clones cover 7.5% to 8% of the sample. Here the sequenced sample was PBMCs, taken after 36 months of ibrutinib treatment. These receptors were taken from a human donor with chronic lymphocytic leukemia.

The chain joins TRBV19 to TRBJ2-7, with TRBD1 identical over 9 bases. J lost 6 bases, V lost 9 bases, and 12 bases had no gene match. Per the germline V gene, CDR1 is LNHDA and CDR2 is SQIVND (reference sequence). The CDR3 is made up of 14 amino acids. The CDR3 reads CASSPGTGIGEQYF. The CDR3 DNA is TGTGCCAGCTCCCCCGGGACAGGGATAGGCGAGCAGTACTTC.

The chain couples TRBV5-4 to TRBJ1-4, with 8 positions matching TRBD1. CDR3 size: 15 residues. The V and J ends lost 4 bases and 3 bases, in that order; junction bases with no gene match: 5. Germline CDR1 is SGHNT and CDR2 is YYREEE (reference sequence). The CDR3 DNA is TGTGCCAGCAGCAACCAGGGGGCCGCTAATGAAAAACTGTTTTTT. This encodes CASSNQGAANEKLFF.

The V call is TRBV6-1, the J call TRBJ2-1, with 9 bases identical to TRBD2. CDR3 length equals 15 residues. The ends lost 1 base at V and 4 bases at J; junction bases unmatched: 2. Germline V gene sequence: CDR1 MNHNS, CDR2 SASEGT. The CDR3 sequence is CASSEGGGAYNEQFF. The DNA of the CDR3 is TGTGCCAGCAGTGAAGGCGGGGGGGCTTACAATGAGCAGTTCTTC.

The CDR3 nucleotides read TGTGCCAGCAGCAACGGGGTGTTGACGGGAGTTACAGATACGCAGTATTTT. As protein: CASSNGVLTGVTDTQYF. The V gene is TRBV5-8, the J gene TRBJ2-3; the D gene is possibly TRBD2 (6 bases). Germline CDR1 SGHTS, CDR2 YDEGEE. This CDR3 spans 17 amino acids. V lost 4 bases, J lost 3 bases, and 21 bases lay in between.

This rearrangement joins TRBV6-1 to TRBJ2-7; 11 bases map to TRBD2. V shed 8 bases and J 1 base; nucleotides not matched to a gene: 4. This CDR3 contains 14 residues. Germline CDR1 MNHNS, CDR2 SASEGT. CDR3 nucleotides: TGTGCCAGCCGAGGGACTAGCGGTTCCTACGAGCAGTACTTC. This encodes CASRGTSGSYEQYF.

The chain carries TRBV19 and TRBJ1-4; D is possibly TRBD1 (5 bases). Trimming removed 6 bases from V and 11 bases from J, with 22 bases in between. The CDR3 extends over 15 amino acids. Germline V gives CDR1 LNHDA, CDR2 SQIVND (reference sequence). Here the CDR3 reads CASSGSRAGEGKLFF. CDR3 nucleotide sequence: TGTGCCAGTAGCGGGTCAAGGGCGGGAGAGGGGAAACTGTTTTTT.

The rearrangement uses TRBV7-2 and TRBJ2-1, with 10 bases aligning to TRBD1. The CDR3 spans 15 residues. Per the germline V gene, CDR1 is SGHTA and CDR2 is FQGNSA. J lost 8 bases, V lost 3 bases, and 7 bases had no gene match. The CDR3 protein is CASSFIFGTGDEQFF. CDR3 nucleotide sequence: TGTGCCAGCAGCTTTATATTCGGGACAGGGGATGAGCAGTTCTTC. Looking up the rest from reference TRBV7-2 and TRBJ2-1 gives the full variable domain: GAGVSQSPSNKVTEKGKDVELRCDPISGHTALYWYRQSLGQGLEFLIYFQGNSAPDKSGLPSDRFSAERTGGSVSTLTIQRTQQEDSAVYLCASSFIFGTGDEQFFGPGTRLTVL.

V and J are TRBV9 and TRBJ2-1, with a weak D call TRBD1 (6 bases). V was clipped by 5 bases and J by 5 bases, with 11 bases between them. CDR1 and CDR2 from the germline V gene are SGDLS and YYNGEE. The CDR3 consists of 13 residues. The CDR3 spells CASSGGGHNEQFF. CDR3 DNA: TGTGCCAGCAGTGGTGGGGGCCACAATGAGCAGTTCTTC.

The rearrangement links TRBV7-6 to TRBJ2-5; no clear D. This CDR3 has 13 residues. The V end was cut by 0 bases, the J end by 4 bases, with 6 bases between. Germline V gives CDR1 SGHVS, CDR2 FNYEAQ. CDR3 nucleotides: TGTGCCAGCAGCTTAGCTGTAAGAGAGACCCAGTACTTC. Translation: CASSLAVRETQYF.

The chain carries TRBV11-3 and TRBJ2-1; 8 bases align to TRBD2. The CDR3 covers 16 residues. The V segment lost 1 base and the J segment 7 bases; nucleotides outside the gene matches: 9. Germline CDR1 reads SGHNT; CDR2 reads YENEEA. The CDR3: CASSLGFRLATNEQFF. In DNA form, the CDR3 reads TGTGCCAGCAGCTTAGGATTCAGACTAGCGACGAATGAGCAGTTCTTC.

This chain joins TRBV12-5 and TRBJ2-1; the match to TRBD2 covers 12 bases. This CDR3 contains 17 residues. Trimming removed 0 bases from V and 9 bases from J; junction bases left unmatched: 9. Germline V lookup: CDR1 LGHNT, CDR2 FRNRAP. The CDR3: CASGLVRPSGGAPEQFF. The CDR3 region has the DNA TGTGCTAGTGGTTTGGTACGTCCTAGCGGGGGGGCCCCTGAGCAGTTCTTC.

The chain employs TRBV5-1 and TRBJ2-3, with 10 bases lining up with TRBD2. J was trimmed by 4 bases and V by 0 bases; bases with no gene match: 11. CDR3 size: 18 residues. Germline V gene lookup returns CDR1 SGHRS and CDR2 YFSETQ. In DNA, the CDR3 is TGCGCCAGCAGCTTGGGTTATCTAGCGGGAGTAGGAGCAGATACGCAGTATTTT. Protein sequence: CASSLGYLAGVGADTQYF.

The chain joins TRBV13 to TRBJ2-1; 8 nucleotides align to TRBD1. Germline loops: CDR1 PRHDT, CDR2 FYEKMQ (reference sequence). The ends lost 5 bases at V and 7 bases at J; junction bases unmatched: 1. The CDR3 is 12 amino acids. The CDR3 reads CASSRTGNEQFF. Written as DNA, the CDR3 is TGTGCCAGCAGCCGGACAGGGAATGAGCAGTTCTTC.

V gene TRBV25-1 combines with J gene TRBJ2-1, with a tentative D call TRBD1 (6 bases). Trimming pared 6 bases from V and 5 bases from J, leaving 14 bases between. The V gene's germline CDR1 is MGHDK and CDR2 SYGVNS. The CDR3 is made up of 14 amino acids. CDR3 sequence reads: CASRQTGANNEQFF. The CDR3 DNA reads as TGTGCCAGCAGACAGACAGGAGCAAACAATGAGCAGTTCTTC.